These T cell receptor beta chains were read from a single sample in a study of cytomegalovirus exposure and HLA in healthy donors. Sequencing used immunoSEQ multiplex PCR; TCRdb keeps in-frame clones, though not all of them. Seen here are approximately 170,000 clones, 68% observed once, and the top ten hold about 2.9%. The specimen was PBMCs. The receptors were sampled from a woman aged 35 to 49 in good health and CMV-seropositive. Each CDR3 is given without its conserved first and last residue. Fields, in order: D gene, V gene, CDR3 protein. D genes are given only for firm matches.

- | TRBV10-3 | AISESLGGSYNEQF
- | TRBV1 | TRSKWEREGLTDTQY
TRBD2 | TRBV7-8 | ASSLVGASGSRDTQY
- | TRBV7-2 | ASSYLVAGAAYEQY
TRBD1 | TRBV5-1 | ASSERTGGGNEQF
TRBD1 | TRBV25-1 | ASRGGETGADNEQF
- | TRBV30 | AWSVRAEKLF
TRBD1 | TRBV4-2 | ASSQGTGGDYGYP
- | TRBV19 | ASSVGVGDGYGYT
- | TRBV13 | ASSSFVGRGDEKLF
TRBD1 | TRBV25-1 | ASSEQGAYEQF
- | TRBV28 | ASSQAGMRNEQY
- | TRBV15 | ATSRDQVNTEAF
- | TRBV21-1 | ASIAREGEKLF
- | TRBV2 | ASLAQGFSTEAF
- | TRBV29-1 | SGGPPGGTEAF
TRBD2 | TRBV19 | ASSLRGLAGKGTGELF
- | TRBV25-1 | ASSESSTAGANQPQH
- | TRBV7-9 | ASSLVISPGELF
- | TRBV5-1 | ASSPNGGEQF
TRBD1 | TRBV29-1 | SVEGTGGSEQY
TRBD1 | TRBV4-1 | ASSPSGQAYNEQF
- | TRBV19 | ASSPGVDTQY
- | TRBV21-1 | ASSNRTSGRVENTGELF
- | TRBV4-3 | ASSQDEGSPYNEQF
- | TRBV5-4 | ASSLDSGETQY
- | TRBV6-6 | ASSSRDFPSYNEQF
- | TRBV9 | ASSPLRSSQETQY
- | TRBV29-1 | SVDDGRGTLETQY
TRBD2 | TRBV25-1 | ASSELGAGINTGELF
- | TRBV2 | ASSDDRFTYEQY
TRBD2 | TRBV5-4 | ASSPQLAGNTGELF
TRBD2 | TRBV7-9 | ASSLPTSGSRNEQF
- | TRBV10-3 | AISGTPRDTTEQY
- | TRBV2 | ASSLAWSPF
- | TRBV2 | ASSERESSTDTQY
- | TRBV6-5 | ASSLVGGRYGYT
TRBD2 | TRBV7-9 | ASSFFRTSGDTDTQY
TRBD2 | TRBV6-1 | ASMLAGGSEQF
- | TRBV19 | ASSIVAGNYEQY